This TCR beta chain originates from a study of cytomegalovirus exposure and HLA in healthy donors. About this clone itself: Its matching antigen is unknown.

Deletions cut 6 bases from V and 1 base from J, with 10 bases between. Germline assignment: CDR1 MNHEY and CDR2 SVGAGI. The CDR3 runs 15 residues. Broader study findings: Among the sequence variants, a highly shared cluster was likely an artifact of sequencing. Excluded were some V segments that proved indistinguishable, including TRBV6-2 and TRBV6-3. V- and J-gene trimming of TCR beta was linked (in a later analysis) to a missense DCLRE1C variant.

The PCR contained 60 Vbeta and 13 Jbeta primers. Clones were read by immunoSEQ multiplex PCR, and TCRdb kept only the in-frame ones, dropping some. The repertoire holds more than 95,000 clones, with around three quarters as singletons. This rearrangement joins TRBV6-5 to TRBJ2-6, with D possibly being TRBD1 (6 bases). The clonotype was recovered from a woman aged 35 to 49 in good health and CMV-seropositive. The sequenced sample was PBMCs. DNA of the CDR3: TGTGCCAGCAGACAACAGGGATCTGGGGCCAACGTCCTGACTTTC. This encodes CASRQQGSGANVLTF.